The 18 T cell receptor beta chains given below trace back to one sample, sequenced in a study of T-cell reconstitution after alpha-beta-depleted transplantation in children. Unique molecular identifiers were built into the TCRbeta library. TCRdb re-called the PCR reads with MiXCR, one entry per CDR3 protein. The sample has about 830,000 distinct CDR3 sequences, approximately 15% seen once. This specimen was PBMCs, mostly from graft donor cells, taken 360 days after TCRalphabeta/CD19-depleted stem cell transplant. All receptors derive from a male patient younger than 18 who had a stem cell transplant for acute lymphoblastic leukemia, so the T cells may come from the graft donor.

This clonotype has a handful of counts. CDR3 DNA sequence: TGTGCCAGCAGCGTTTGGGATGGGGCCAACGTCCTGACTTTC. Translating it yields CASSVWDGANVLTF. The rearrangement joins TRBV9 to TRBJ2-6; D is unclear. The V gene's germline CDR1 is SGDLS and CDR2 YYNGEE. The CDR3 consists of 14 residues. Trimming stripped 2 bases from V and 3 bases from J, with 6 bases between.

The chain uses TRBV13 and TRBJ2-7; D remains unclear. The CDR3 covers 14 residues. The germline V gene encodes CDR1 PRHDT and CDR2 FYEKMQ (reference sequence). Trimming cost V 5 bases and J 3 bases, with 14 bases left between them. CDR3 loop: CASSRTRSNYEQYF. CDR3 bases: TGTGCCAGCAGCCGTACCCGTTCCAACTACGAGCAGTACTTC.

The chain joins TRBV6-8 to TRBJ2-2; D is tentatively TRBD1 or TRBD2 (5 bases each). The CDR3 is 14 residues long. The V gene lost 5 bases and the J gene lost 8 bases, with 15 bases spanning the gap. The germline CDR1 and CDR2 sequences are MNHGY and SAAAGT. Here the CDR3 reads CASSPGADVGELFF. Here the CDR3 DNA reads TGTGCCAGCAGTCCCGGGGCCGACGTAGGGGAGCTGTTTTTT.

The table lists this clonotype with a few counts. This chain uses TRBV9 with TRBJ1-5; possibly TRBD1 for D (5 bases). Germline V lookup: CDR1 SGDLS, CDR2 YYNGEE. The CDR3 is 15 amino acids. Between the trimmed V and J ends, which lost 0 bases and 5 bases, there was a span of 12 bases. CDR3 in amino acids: CASSVGRGSDQPQHF. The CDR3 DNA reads TGTGCCAGCAGCGTAGGTAGGGGCAGTGATCAGCCCCAGCATTTT.

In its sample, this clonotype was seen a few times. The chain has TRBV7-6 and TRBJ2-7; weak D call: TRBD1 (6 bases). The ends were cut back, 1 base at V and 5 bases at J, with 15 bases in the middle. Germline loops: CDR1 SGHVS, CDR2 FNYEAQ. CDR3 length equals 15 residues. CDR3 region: CASSLGIGRGNEQYF. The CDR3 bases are TGTGCCAGCAGCTTAGGTATCGGCAGGGGTAACGAGCAGTACTTC.

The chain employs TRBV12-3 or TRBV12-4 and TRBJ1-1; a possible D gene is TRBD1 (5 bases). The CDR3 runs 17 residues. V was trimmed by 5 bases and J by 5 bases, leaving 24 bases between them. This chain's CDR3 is CASSAGRGGGGRTEAFF. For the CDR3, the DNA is TGTGCCAGCAGTGCGGGACGGGGTGGCGGAGGTAGGACTGAAGCTTTCTTT.

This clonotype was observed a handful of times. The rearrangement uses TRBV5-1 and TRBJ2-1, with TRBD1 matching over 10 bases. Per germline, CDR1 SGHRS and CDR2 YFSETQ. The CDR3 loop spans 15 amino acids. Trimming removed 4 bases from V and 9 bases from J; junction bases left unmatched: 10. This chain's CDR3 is CASSAGTGAPSEQFF. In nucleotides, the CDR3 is TGCGCCAGCAGCGCAGGGACAGGGGCCCCCAGTGAGCAGTTCTTC.

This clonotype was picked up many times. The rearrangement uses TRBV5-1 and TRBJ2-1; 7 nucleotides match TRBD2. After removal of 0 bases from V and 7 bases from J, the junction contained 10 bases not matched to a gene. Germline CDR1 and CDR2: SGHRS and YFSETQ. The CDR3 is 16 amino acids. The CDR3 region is CASSLAKAGWDNEQFF. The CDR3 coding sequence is TGCGCCAGCAGCTTGGCCAAAGCGGGATGGGATAATGAGCAGTTCTTC.

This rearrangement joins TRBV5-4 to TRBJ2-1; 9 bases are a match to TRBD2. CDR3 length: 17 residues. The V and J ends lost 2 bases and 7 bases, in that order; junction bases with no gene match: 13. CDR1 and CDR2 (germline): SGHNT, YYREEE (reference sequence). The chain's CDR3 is CASSFNPQSGRNNEQFF. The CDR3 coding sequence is TGTGCCAGCAGCTTCAACCCCCAAAGCGGGAGGAATAATGAGCAGTTCTTC.

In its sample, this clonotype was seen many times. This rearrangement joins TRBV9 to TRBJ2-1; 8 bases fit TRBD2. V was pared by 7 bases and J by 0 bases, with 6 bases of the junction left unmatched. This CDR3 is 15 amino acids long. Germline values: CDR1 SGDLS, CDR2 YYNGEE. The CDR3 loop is CASCRGLASYNEQFF. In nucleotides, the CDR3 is TGTGCCAGCTGCCGTGGACTAGCCTCCTACAATGAGCAGTTCTTC.

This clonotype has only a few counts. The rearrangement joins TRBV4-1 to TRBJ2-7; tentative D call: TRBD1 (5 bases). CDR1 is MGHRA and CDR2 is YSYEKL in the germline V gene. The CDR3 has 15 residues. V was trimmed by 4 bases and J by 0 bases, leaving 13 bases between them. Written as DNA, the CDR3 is TGCGCCAGCAGCCGAGAGACAGTGGACTCCTACGAGCAGTACTTC. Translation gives CASSRETVDSYEQYF.

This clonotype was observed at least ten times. The CDR3 region has the DNA TGTGCCAGCAGCCAAGATGCGGGCGGGATCTACAATGAGCAGTTCTTC. This sequence encodes CASSQDAGGIYNEQFF. This chain connects TRBV3-1 to TRBJ2-1, with a tentative D call TRBD2 (6 bases). V was shortened by 0 bases and J by 3 bases, with 12 bases between the two germline ends. CDR3 length equals 16 residues. Per the germline V gene, CDR1 is LGHDT and CDR2 is YNNKEL (reference sequence).

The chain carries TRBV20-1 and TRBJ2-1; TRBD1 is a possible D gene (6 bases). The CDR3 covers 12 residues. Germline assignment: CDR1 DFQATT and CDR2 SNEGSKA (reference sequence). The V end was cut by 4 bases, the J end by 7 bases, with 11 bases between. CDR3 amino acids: CSAIEGQNEQFF. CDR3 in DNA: TGCAGTGCTATCGAAGGACAGAATGAGCAGTTCTTC.

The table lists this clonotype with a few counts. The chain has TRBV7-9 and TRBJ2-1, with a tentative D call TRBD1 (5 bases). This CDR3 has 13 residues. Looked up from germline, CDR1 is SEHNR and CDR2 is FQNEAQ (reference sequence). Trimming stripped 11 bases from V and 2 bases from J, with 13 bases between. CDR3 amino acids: CAGAWTTYNEQFF. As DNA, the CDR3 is TGTGCCGGGGCCTGGACAACCTACAATGAGCAGTTCTTC.

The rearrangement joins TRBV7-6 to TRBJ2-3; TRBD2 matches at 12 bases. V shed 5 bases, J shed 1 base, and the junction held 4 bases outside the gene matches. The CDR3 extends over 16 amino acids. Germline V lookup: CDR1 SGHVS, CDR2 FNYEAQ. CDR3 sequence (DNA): TGTGCCAGCAGCCAAGGGACTAGCGGGCGCACAGATACGCAGTATTTT. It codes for CASSQGTSGRTDTQYF.

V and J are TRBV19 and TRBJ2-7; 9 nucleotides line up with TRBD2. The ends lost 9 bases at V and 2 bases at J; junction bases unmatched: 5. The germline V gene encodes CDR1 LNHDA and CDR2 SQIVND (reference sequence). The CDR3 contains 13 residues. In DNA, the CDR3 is TGTGCCAGCTCTAGCGGGATCGCCTACGAGCAGTACTTC. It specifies CASSSGIAYEQYF.

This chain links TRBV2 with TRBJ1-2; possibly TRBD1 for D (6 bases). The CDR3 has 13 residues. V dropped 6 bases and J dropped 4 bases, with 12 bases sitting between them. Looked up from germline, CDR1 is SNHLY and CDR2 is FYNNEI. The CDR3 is CASSQGRGYGYTF. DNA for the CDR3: TGTGCCAGCAGCCAGGGGAGGGGCTATGGCTACACCTTC.

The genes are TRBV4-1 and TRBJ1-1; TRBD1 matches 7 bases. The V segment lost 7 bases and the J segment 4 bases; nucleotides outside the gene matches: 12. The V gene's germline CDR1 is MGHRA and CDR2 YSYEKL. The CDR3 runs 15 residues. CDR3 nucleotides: TGCGCCAGCAACCAGGTCAGGGGGGGATTCACTGAAGCTTTCTTT. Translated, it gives CASNQVRGGFTEAFF.